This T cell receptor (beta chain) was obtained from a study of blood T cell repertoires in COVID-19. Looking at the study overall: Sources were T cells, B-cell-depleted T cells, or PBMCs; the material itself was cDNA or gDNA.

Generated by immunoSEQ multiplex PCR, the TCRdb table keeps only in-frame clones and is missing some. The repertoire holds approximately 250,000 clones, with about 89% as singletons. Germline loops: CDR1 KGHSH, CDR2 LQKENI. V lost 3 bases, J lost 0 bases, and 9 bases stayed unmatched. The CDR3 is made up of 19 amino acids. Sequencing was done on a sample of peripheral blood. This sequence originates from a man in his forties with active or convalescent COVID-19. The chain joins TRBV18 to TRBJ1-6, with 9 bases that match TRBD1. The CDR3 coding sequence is TGTGCCAGCTCACCCCTGGGACAGGGCCCAAGCTCCTATAATTCACCCCTCCACTTT. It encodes CASSPLGQGPSSYNSPLHF. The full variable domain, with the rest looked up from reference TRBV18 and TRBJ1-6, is NAGVMQNPRHLVRRRGQEARLRCSPMKGHSHVYWYRQLPEEGLKFMVYLQKENIIDESGMPKERFSAEFPKEGPSILRIQQVVRGDSAAYFCASSPLGQGPSSYNSPLHFGNGTRLTVT.